This T cell receptor (beta chain) came from a study of blood T cell repertoires in COVID-19. From germline, CDR1 is KGHSH and CDR2 LQKENI. This CDR3 comprises 14 residues. V was pared by 3 bases and J by 4 bases, with 4 bases of the junction left unmatched. Seattle cases were enrolled at active infection and followed longitudinally. Sequencing was performed with immunoSEQ multiplex PCR; in TCRdb, only in-frame clones are kept and a portion is missing. The sample comprises 400,000 to 450,000 clones, approximately 90% of which are singletons, and 0.8% to 1% rests with the top ten. The TCR sequence derives from a man younger than 35 with COVID-19, enrolled during active disease. Material for sequencing was peripheral blood. The rearrangement joins TRBV18 to TRBJ2-7, with 9 bases fitting TRBD1. CDR3 residues: CASSPRDRVYEQYF. The CDR3 region has the DNA TGTGCCAGCTCACCCCGGGACAGGGTGTACGAGCAGTACTTC.